The sequence of this T cell receptor beta chain was determined in a study of CD8 T cells in ankylosing spondylitis. The CDR3 runs to 14 residues. The germline V gene encodes CDR1 LGHDT and CDR2 YNNKEL (reference sequence). V was shortened by 4 bases and J by 0 bases, with 9 bases between the two germline ends. This clonotype occurred a few times. Its target is unknown. Study findings and constraints: From matched ankylosing spondylitis synovial fluid, disease-linked clones were reportedly recovered at significantly enriched levels. Characteristic of ankylosing spondylitis blood, it appeared, was a TCR beta motif comprising roughly eight highly homologous variants. Disease-linked clones were CD8+ and relatively rare in peripheral blood.

Preparation of TCR beta libraries was done by quantitative 5'-RACE with molecular barcodes. Using its own MiXCR run on the 5' RACE reads, TCRdb lists one record per CDR3 protein. The sample records roughly 700,000 distinct CDR3 sequences, 15% to 20% being singletons. Sequences were obtained from blood, either unsorted or a sorted T cell fraction (not recorded which). The chain combines TRBV3-1 with TRBJ1-2, with D unclear. The TCR sequence derives from a male donor with ankylosing spondylitis. CDR3: CASSRDGTNYGYTF. The CDR3 DNA sequence: TGTGCCAGCAGCCGTGACGGAACTAACTATGGCTACACCTTC. The variable domain in full, with the rest retrieved from reference TRBV3-1 and TRBJ1-2, is DTAVSQTPKYLVTQMGNDKSIKCEQNLGHDTMYWYKQDSKKFLKIMFSYNNKELIINETVPNRFSPKSPDKAHLNLHINSLELGDSAVYFCASSRDGTNYGYTFGSGTRLTVV.